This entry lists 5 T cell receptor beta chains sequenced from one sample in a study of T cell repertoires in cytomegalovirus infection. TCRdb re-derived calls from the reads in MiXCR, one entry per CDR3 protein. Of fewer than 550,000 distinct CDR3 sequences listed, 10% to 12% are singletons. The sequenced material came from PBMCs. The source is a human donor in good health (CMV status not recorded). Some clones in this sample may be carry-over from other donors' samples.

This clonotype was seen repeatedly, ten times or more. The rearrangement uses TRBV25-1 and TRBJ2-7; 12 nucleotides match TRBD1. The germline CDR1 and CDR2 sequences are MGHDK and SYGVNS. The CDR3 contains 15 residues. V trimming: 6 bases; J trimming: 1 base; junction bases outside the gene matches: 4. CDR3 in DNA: TGTGCCAGCAGCGTGGGACAGGGGGCTTCCTACGAGCAGTACTTC. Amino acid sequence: CASSVGQGASYEQYF.

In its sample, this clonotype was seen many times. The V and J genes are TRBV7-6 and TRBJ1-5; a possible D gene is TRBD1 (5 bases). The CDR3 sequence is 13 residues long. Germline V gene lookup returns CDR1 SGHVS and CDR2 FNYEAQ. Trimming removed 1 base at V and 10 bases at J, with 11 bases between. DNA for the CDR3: TGTGCCAGCAGCTTAGGGCGTGGGGACCCCCAGCATTTT. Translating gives CASSLGRGDPQHF.

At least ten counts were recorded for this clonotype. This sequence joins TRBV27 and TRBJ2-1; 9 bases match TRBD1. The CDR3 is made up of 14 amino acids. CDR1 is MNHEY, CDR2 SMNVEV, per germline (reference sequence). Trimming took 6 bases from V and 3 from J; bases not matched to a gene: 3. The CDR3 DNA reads TGTGCCAGCAGGGACAGGGGCGACTACAATGAGCAGTTCTTC. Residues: CASRDRGDYNEQFF.

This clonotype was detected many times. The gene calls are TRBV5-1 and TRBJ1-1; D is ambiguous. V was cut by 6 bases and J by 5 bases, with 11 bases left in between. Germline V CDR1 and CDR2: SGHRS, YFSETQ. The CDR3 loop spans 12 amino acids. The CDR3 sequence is CASTITGTEAFF. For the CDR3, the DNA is TGCGCCAGCACCATAACGGGGACTGAAGCTTTCTTT. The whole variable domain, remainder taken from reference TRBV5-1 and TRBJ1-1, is KAGVTQTPRYLIKTRGQQVTLSCSPISGHRSVSWYQQTPGQGLQFLFEYFSETQRNKGNFPGRFSGRQFSNSRSEMNVSTLELGDSALYLCASTITGTEAFFGQGTRLTVV.

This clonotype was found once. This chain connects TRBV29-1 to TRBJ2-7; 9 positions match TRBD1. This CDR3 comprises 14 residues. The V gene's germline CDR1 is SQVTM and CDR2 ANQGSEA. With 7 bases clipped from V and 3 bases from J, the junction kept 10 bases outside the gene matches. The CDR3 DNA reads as TGCAGCGCTGGGAACAGGGGGCTAGACTACGAGCAGTACTTC. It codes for CSAGNRGLDYEQYF.